This TCR beta chain is from a study of radiotherapy plus CTLA-4 blockade in lung cancer. Overall study results and limits: The authors reported that early blood T cell clone dynamics, with interferon-beta, best predicted response. Following radiotherapy plus ipilimumab, tumor-derived TCR clones expanded in the blood.

The assay was immunoSEQ multiplex PCR, and TCRdb's table has in-frame clones only and misses some. The sample includes approximately 40,000 clones, 80% to 90% of them seen just once. Chemo-refractory metastatic non-small-cell lung cancer patients underwent focal radiation alongside CTLA-4 blockade with ipilimumab. Germline CDR1 reads SEHNR; CDR2 reads FQNEAQ (reference sequence). V was pared by 3 bases and J by 8 bases, with 3 bases of the junction left unmatched. CDR3 length: 14 amino acids. A remark on this clone: Its antigen is unidentified.

The sequencing here drew on peripheral blood, taken from a patient treated with radiotherapy plus ipilimumab. The TCR originated in a human donor with non-small cell lung cancer whose response to radiotherapy plus ipilimumab could not be evaluated. The chain is built from TRBV7-9 and TRBJ1-4, with 10 bases fitting TRBD1. In DNA form, the CDR3 reads TGTGCCAGCAGCTTGACAGGGGGCAAGGAAAAACTGTTTTTT. Its translation: CASSLTGGKEKLFF.